This TCR beta chain comes out of a study of human T cells and chemical hapten exposure. The CDR3 totals 13 residues. CDR1 MNHEY and CDR2 SVGAGI come from the germline V gene. V lost 0 bases and J 6 bases, leaving 5 bases between the germline ends. This clonotype was detected ten times or more. What it binds is unknown. The library put unique molecular identifiers onto individual cDNA molecules. From the RACE reads, TCRdb called clonotypes with MiXCR, one entry per CDR3 protein. The sample carries about 93,000 distinct CDR3 sequences, 8.5% recorded once. Time point meaning: pre-sensitization, week 0. Treatment here: therapeutic diphenylcyclopropenone sensitization with weekly scalp DPC. The study's findings and limits: Patch test score rose with PT1 expanded TCRs, significant at 8, 16, 32, not 4.

This TCR was sampled from a man aged 35 to 55 with alopecia areata. Some clones in this sample may be carry-over from other donors' samples. The input for sequencing was whole blood, taken in connection with sensitization to the hapten diphenylcyclopropenone (DPC). The chain is built from TRBV6-5 and TRBJ2-2; D call uncertain. In nucleotides, the CDR3 is TGTGCCAGCAGTTACTCGAGTTCCGGGGAGCTGTTTTTT. This encodes CASSYSSSGELFF.